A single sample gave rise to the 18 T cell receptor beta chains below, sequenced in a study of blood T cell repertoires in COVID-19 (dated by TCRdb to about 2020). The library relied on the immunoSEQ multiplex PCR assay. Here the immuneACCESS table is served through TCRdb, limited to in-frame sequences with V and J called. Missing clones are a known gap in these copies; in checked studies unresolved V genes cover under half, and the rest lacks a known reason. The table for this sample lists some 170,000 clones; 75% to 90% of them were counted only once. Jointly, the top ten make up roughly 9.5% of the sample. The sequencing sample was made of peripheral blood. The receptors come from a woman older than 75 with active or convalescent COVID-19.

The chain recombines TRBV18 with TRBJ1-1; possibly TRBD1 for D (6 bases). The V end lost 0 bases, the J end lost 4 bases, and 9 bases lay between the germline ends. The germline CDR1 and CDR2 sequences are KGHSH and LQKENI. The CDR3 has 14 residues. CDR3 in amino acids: CASSPPRGTTEAFF. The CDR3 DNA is TGTGCCAGCTCACCACCAAGGGGGACCACTGAAGCTTTCTTT.

The CDR3 DNA is TGCGCCAGCAGCCAAGTGGCCTTGAACACTGAAGCTTTCTTT. It codes for CASSQVALNTEAFF. V and J are TRBV4-1 and TRBJ1-1; D unclear. The V and J ends lost 1 base and 0 bases respectively, with 6 bases between them. The V gene's germline CDR1 is MGHRA and CDR2 YSYEKL. This CDR3 has 14 residues.

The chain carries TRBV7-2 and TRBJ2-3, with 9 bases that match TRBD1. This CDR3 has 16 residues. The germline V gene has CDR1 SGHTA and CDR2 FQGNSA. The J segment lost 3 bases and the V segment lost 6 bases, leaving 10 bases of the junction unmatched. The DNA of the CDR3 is TGTGCCAGCAGGCTCCCCGGGACAGGGAGTACAGATACGCAGTATTTT. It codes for CASRLPGTGSTDTQYF.

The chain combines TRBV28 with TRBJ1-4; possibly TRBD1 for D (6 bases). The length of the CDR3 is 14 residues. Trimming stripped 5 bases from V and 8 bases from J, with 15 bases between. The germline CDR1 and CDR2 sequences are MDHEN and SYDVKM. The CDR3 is CASSGGTGWEKLFF. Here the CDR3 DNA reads TGTGCCAGCAGTGGGGGAACAGGGTGGGAAAAACTGTTTTTT.

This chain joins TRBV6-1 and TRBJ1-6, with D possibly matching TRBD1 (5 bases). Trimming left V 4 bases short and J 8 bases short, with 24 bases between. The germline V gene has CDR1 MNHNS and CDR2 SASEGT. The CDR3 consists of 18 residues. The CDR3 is CASSGGLSGRANHSPLHF. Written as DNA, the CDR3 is TGTGCCAGCAGTGGGGGACTTTCGGGCAGGGCGAATCATTCACCCCTCCACTTT.

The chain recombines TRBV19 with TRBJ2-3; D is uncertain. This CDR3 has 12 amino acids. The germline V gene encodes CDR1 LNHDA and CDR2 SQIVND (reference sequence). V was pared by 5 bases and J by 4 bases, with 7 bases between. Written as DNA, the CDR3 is TGTGCCAGTAGTTGGGCCCCAGATACGCAGTATTTT. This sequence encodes CASSWAPDTQYF.

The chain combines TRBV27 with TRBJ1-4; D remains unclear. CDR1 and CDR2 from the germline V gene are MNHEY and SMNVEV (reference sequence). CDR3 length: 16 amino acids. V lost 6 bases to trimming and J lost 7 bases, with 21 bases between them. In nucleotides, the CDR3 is TGTGCCAGCAGCCCCGAGAATGGCGGTATGGGTGAAAAACTGTTTTTT. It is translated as CASSPENGGMGEKLFF.

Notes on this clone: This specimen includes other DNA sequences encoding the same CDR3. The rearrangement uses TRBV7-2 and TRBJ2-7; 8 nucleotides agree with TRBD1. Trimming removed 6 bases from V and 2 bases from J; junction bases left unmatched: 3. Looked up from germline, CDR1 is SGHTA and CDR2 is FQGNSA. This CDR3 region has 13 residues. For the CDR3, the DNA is TGTGCCAGCAGTTTGGACAGGGCCTACGAGCAGTACTTC. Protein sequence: CASSLDRAYEQYF.

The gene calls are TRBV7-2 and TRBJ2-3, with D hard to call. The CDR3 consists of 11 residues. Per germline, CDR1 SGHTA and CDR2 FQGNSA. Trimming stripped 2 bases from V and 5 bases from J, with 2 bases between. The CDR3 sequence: CASSLRDTQYF. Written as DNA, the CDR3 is TGTGCCAGCAGCTTACGAGATACGCAGTATTTT.

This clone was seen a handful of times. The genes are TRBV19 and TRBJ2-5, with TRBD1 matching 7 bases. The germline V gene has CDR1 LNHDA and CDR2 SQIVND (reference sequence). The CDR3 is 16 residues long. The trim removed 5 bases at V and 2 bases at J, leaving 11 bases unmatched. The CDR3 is CASSLTGRGPQETQYF. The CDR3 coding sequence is TGTGCCAGTAGTTTGACAGGGAGAGGGCCTCAAGAGACCCAGTACTTC.

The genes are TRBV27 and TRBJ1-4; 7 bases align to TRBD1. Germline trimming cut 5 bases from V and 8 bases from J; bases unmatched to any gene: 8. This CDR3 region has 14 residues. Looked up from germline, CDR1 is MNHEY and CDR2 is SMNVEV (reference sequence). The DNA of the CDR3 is TGTGCCAGCAGTCTAGGGGGCCTGGGGGAAAAACTGTTTTTT. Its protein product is CASSLGGLGEKLFF.

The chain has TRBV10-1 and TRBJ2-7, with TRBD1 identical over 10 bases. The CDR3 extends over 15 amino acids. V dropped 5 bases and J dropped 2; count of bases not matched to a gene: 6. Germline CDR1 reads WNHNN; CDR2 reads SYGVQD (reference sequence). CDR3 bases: TGCGCCAGCAGTACCGGGACAGGGGCCCCCTACGAGCAGTACTTC. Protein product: CASSTGTGAPYEQYF.

The CDR3 protein is CASSEGPYGYTF. DNA of the CDR3: TGTGCCAGCAGCGAGGGTCCCTATGGCTACACCTTC. The V gene is TRBV2, the J gene TRBJ1-2; D is uncertain. Germline values: CDR1 SNHLY, CDR2 FYNNEI. Trimming removed 6 bases at V and 4 bases at J, with 9 bases between. The CDR3 runs to 12 residues.

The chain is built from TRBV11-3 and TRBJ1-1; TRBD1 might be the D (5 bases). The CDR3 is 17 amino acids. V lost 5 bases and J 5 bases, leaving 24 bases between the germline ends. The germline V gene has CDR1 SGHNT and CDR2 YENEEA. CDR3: CASSQIRKAGMGTEAFF. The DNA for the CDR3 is TGTGCCAGCAGCCAAATACGGAAGGCAGGGATGGGAACTGAAGCTTTCTTT.

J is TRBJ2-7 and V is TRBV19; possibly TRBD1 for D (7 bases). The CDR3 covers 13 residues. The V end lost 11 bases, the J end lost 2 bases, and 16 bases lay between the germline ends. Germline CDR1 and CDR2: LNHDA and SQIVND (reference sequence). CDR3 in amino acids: CAAGRQGAYEQYF. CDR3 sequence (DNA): TGTGCCGCGGGGAGACAGGGCGCCTACGAGCAGTACTTC.

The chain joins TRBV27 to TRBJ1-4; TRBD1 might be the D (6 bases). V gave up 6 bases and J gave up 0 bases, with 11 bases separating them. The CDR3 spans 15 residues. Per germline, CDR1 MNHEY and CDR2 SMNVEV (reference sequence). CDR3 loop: CASRPGTSTNEKLFF. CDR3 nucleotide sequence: TGTGCCAGCAGGCCAGGGACATCAACTAATGAAAAACTGTTTTTT.

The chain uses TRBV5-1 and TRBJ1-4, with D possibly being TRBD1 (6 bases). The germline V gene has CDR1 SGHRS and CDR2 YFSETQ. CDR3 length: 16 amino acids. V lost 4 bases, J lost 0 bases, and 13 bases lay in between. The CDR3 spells CASSPGQLSTNEKLFF. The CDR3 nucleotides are TGCGCCAGCAGCCCTGGACAGCTTTCAACTAATGAAAAACTGTTTTTT.

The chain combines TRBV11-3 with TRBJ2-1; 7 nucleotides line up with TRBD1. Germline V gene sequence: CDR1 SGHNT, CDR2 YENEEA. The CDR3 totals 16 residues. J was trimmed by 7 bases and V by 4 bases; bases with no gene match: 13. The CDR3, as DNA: TGTGCCAGCAGCTCCGACCTGACAGGGTTTATAAATGAGCAGTTCTTC. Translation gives CASSSDLTGFINEQFF.